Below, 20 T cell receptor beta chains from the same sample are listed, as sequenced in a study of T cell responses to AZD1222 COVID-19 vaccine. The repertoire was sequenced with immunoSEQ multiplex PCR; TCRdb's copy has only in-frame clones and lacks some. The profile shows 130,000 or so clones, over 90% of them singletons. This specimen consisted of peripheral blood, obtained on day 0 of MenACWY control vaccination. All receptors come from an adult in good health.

CDR3 nucleotide sequence: TGTGCCAGCCGCGCCACGACGGGGGGAAGCACTGAAGCTTTCTTT. This sequence encodes CASRATTGGSTEAFF. This chain links TRBV2 with TRBJ1-1, with D perhaps TRBD1 (5 bases). CDR3 length equals 15 residues. Per germline, CDR1 SNHLY and CDR2 FYNNEI. V shed 8 bases and J shed 4 bases, with 20 bases lying between them.

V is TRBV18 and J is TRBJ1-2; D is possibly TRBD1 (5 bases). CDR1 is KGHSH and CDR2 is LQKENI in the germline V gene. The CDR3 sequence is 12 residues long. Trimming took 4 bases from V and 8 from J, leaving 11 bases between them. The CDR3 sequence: CASSLRDLGYTF. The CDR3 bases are TGTGCCAGCTCACTGCGGGACCTGGGCTACACCTTC.

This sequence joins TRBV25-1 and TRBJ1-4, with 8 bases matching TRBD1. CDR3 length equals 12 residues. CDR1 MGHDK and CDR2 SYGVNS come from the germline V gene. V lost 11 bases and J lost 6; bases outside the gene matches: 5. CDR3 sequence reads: CAAQGVDEKLFF. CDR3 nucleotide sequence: TGTGCCGCACAGGGGGTGGATGAAAAACTGTTTTTT.

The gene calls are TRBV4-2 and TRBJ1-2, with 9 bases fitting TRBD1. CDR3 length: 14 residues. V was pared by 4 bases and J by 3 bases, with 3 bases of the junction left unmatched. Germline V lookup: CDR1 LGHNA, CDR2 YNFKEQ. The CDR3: CASSRDRGDYGYTF. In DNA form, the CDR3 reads TGTGCCAGCAGCCGAGACAGGGGGGACTATGGCTACACCTTC.

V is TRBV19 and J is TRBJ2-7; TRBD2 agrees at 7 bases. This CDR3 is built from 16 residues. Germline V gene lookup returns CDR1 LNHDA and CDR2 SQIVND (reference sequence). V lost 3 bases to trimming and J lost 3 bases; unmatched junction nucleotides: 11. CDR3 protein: CASSMVRDGGSYEQYF. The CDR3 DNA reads TGTGCCAGTAGTATGGTGAGAGACGGGGGGAGCTACGAGCAGTACTTC.

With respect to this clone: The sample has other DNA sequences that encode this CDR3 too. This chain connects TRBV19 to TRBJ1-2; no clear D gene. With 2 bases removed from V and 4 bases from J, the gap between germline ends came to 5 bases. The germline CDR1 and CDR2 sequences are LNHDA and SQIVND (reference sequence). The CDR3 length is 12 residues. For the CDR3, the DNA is TGTGCCAGTAGTATATCCGTCTATGGCTACACCTTC. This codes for CASSISVYGYTF.

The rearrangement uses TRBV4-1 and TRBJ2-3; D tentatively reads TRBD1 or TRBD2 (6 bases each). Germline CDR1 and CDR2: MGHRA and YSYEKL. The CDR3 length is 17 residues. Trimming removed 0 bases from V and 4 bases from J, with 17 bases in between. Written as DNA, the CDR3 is TGCGCCAGCAGCCAAGATTGGAGGGGGGCCCTGGCAGATACGCAGTATTTT. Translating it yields CASSQDWRGALADTQYF.

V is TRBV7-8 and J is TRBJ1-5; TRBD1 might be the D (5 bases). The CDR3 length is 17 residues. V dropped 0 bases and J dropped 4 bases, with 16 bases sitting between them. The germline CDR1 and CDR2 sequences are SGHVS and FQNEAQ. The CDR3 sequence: CASSLALDSSRNQPQHF. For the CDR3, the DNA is TGTGCCAGCAGCTTAGCACTTGACAGCAGCCGGAATCAGCCCCAGCATTTT.

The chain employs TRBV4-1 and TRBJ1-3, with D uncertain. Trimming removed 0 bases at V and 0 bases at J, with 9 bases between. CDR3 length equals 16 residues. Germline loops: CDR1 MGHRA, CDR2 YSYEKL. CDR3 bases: TGCGCCAGCAGCCAAGATGCGACCGACTCTGGAAACACCATATATTTT. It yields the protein CASSQDATDSGNTIYF.

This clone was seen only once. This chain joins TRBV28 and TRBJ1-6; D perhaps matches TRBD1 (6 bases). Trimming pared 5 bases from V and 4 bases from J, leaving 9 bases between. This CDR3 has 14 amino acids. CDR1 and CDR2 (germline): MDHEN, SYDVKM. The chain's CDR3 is CASSLQGYNSPLHF. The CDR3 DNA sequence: TGTGCCAGCAGTCTACAGGGTTATAATTCACCCCTCCACTTT. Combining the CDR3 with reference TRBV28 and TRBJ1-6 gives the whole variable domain DVKVTQSSRYLVKRTGEKVFLECVQDMDHENMFWYRQDPGLGLRLIYFSYDVKMKEKGDIPEGYSVSREKKERFSLILESASTNQTSMYLCASSLQGYNSPLHFGNGTRLTVT.

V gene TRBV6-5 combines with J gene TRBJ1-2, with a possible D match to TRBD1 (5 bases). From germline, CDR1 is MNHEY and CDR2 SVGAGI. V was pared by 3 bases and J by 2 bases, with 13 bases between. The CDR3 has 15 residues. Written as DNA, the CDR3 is TGTGCCAGCAGTTATACCGGGACCCAGAACTATGGCTACACCTTC. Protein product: CASSYTGTQNYGYTF.

In DNA form, the CDR3 reads TGTGCCAGTAGGAATCAGGGGACGAGCAATCAGCCCCAGCATTTT. It encodes CASRNQGTSNQPQHF. This chain connects TRBV19 to TRBJ1-5; D possibly corresponds to TRBD1 (6 bases). In germline, CDR1 is LNHDA, CDR2 SQIVND (reference sequence). V was cut by 6 bases and J by 1 base, with 13 bases left in between. CDR3 length: 15 residues.

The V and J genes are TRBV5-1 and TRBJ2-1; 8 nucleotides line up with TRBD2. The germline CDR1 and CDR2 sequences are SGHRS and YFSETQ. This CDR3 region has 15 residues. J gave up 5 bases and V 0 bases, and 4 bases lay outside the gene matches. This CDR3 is CASSLVAGSNNEQFF. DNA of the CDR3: TGCGCCAGCAGCTTGGTAGCGGGGTCAAACAATGAGCAGTTCTTC.

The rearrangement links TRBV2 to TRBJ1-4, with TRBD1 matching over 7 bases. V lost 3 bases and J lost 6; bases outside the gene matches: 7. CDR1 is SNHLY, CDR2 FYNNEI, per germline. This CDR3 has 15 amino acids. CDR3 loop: CASSESQGVDEKLFF. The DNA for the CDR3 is TGTGCCAGCAGTGAGAGTCAGGGGGTGGATGAAAAACTGTTTTTT.

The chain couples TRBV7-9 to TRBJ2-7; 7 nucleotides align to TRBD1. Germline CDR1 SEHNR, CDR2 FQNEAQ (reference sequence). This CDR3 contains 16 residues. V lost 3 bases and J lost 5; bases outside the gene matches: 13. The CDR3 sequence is CASSFGITGAVDEQYF. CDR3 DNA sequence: TGTGCCAGCAGCTTTGGTATAACAGGGGCGGTCGACGAGCAGTACTTC.

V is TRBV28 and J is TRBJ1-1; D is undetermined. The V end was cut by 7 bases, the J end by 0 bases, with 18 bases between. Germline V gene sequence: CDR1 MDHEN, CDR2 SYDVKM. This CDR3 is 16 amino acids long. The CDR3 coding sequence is TGTGCCAGCACCCCCGGGCCCTGGGGTATGAACACTGAAGCTTTCTTT. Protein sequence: CASTPGPWGMNTEAFF.

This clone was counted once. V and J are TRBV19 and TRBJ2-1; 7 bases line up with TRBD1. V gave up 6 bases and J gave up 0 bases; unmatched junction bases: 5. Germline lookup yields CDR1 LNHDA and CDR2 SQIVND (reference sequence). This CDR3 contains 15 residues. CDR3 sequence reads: CASRGTESSYNEQFF. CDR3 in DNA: TGTGCCAGTAGGGGGACAGAGAGCTCCTACAATGAGCAGTTCTTC.

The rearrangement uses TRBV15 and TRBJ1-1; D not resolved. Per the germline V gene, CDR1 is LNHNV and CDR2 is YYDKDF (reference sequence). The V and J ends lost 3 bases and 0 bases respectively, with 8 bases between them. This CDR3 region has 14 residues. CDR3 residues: CATSSGTVNTEAFF. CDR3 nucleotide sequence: TGTGCCACCAGCAGCGGAACTGTGAACACTGAAGCTTTCTTT.

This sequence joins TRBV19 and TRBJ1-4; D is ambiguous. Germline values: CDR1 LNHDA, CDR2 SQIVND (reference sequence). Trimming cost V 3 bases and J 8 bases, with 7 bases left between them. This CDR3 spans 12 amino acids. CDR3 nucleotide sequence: TGTGCCAGTAGTATGTTGGGAGAAAAACTGTTTTTT. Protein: CASSMLGEKLFF.

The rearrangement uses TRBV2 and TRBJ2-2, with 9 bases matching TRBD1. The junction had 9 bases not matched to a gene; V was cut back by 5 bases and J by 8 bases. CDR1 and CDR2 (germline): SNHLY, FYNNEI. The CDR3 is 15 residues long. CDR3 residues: CASSTPQGAFGELFF. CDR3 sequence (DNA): TGTGCCAGCAGTACCCCACAGGGGGCTTTTGGGGAGCTGTTTTTT.